The clone carrying this T cell receptor beta chain was seen repeatedly, ten times or more. The target antigen is unknown. This record belongs to a study of regulatory T cells in long-lasting Graves disease. Study outcomes and limitations: Newly diagnosed patients had higher TCR diversity than persistent Graves' patients did.

Time point here: newly diagnosed GD, antithyroid drugs for less than 3 months. RNA isolated from PBMCs was used to make the TCR library. Enrollment of patients was through an endocrinology department in Xi'an, China. V dropped 1 base and J dropped 2; count of bases not matched to a gene: 6. This CDR3 has 15 residues. Germline CDR1 SGHRS, CDR2 YFSETQ. iRepertoire HTBI primers and Arm-PCR of CDR3 regions built TCR beta libraries. TCRdb called the multiplex PCR reads again in MiXCR, with one record for every CDR3 protein. The data hold 400,000 to 450,000 distinct CDR3 sequences, with about 15% observed a single time. These data also featured in a second study, about T cells in Graves' hyperthyroidism and ophthalmopathy. As that study records: Criteria for exclusion of patients were uncontrolled infection, other autoimmune disease, pregnancy or lactation. TCR CDR3 underwent first-round RT-PCR with the HTBI primer set.

Sequenced material: peripheral blood mononuclear cells (PBMCs), taken at new diagnosis, from a patient treated with antithyroid drugs. The rearrangement links TRBV5-1 to TRBJ2-7, with 7 positions matching TRBD2. The receptor was derived from a woman in her twenties or thirties with Graves disease. CDR3 loop: CASSLRRERAYEQYF. In DNA, the CDR3 is TGCGCCAGCAGCTTGAGGCGGGAGAGAGCCTACGAGCAGTACTTC. Full variable domain (missing parts from reference TRBV5-1 and TRBJ2-7): KAGVTQTPRYLIKTRGQQVTLSCSPISGHRSVSWYQQTPGQGLQFLFEYFSETQRNKGNFPGRFSGRQFSNSRSEMNVSTLELGDSALYLCASSLRRERAYEQYFGPGTRLTVT.